Following are 6 T cell receptor beta chains from one sample sequenced in a study of T cell responses to AZD1222 COVID-19 vaccine. Some clones are missing from TCRdb's copy, which holds only in-frame ones; the method was immunoSEQ multiplex PCR. This table has roughly 160,000 clones, 90% appearing once. The sample consisted of peripheral blood, taken on day 0 of AZD1222 vaccination. The receptors stem from an adult in good health.

The gene calls are TRBV11-3 and TRBJ2-3; D is tentatively TRBD1 or TRBD2 (5 bases each). The CDR3 spans 15 residues. Germline values: CDR1 SGHNT, CDR2 YENEEA. V was cut by 5 bases and J by 2 bases, with 14 bases left in between. CDR3 bases: TGTGCCAGCAGCCGGTATGACGGGACCACAGATACGCAGTATTTT. This sequence encodes CASSRYDGTTDTQYF.

The chain combines TRBV27 with TRBJ1-1; no reliable D call. CDR3 size: 14 residues. V lost 5 bases to trimming and J lost 2 bases, with 12 bases between them. Germline assignment: CDR1 MNHEY and CDR2 SMNVEV (reference sequence). Here the CDR3 reads CASSDPGFNTEAFF. For the CDR3, the DNA is TGTGCCAGCAGTGATCCGGGATTTAACACTGAAGCTTTCTTT.

V gene TRBV11-3 combines with J gene TRBJ1-2; TRBD1 is a possible D gene (5 bases). V was shortened by 5 bases and J by 3 bases, with 10 bases between the two germline ends. The CDR3 is 13 amino acids. Germline lookup yields CDR1 SGHNT and CDR2 YENEEA. The CDR3 nucleotides are TGTGCCAGCAGCCCGAGGGGAGACTATGGCTACACCTTC. It yields the protein CASSPRGDYGYTF.

The J gene is TRBJ2-3, the V gene TRBV6-1; unclear D gene. Germline V gene lookup returns CDR1 MNHNS and CDR2 SASEGT. The CDR3 sequence is 16 residues long. V gave up 4 bases and J gave up 0 bases, with 14 bases separating them. The CDR3: CASSVRLTTSTDTQYF. The CDR3 DNA is TGTGCCAGCAGTGTCCGACTGACCACTAGCACAGATACGCAGTATTTT.

This chain uses TRBV7-2 with TRBJ2-2; no clear D gene. The V end was cut by 4 bases, the J end by 0 bases, with 12 bases between. CDR1 is SGHTA and CDR2 is FQGNSA in the germline V gene. The CDR3 sequence is 16 residues long. CDR3 in amino acids: CASSSLKRTNTGELFF. For the CDR3, the DNA is TGTGCCAGCAGCTCCTTAAAGAGGACGAACACCGGGGAGCTGTTTTTT.

This clone was seen just once. The V call is TRBV11-2, the J call TRBJ2-7; 9 bases line up with TRBD1. CDR3 length: 15 amino acids. Trimming cost V 5 bases and J 0 bases; bases outside gene matches: 5. Germline lookup yields CDR1 SGHAT and CDR2 FQNNGV. Written as DNA, the CDR3 is TGTGCCAGCAGCCCAAGGACAGGGGACTCCTACGAGCAGTACTTC. Translation: CASSPRTGDSYEQYF. The variable domain in full, with the rest retrieved from reference TRBV11-2 and TRBJ2-7, is EAGVAQSPRYKIIEKRQSVAFWCNPISGHATLYWYQQILGQGPKLLIQFQNNGVVDDSQLPKDRFSAERLKGVDSTLKIQPAKLEDSAVYLCASSPRTGDSYEQYFGPGTRLTVT.